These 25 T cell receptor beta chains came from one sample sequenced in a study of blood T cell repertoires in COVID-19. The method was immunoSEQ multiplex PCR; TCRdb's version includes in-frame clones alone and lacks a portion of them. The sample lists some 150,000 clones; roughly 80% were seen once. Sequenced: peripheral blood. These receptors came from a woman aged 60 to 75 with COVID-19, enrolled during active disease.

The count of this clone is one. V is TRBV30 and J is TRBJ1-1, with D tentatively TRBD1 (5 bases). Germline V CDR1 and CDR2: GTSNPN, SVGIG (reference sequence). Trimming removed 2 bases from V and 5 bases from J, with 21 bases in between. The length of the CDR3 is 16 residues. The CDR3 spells CAWSTPRTGGKTEAFF. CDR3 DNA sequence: TGTGCCTGGAGTACCCCCCGAACCGGGGGGAAAACTGAAGCTTTCTTT.

The CDR3 DNA reads TGTGCCAGCTCACCGGGACAGGGGGGAAATGGCTACACCTTC. Translating it yields CASSPGQGGNGYTF. This chain joins TRBV18 and TRBJ1-2; 11 bases are shared with TRBD1. There are 14 residues in the CDR3. The junction had 3 bases not matched to a gene; V was cut back by 3 bases and J by 6 bases. Germline V gene data show CDR1 as KGHSH and CDR2 as LQKENI.

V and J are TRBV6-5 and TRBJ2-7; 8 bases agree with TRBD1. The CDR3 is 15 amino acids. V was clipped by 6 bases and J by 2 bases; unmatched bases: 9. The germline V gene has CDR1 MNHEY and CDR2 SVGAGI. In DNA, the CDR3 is TGTGCCAGCAGCCCCGACAGGGGTCCAGCCTACGAGCAGTACTTC. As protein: CASSPDRGPAYEQYF.

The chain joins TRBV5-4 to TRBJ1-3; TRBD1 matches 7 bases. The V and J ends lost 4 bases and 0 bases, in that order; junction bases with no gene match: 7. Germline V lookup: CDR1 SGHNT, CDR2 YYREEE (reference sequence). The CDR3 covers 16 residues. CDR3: CASSTSTGHSGNTIYF. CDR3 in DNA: TGTGCCAGCAGCACATCGACAGGGCACTCTGGAAACACCATATATTTT.

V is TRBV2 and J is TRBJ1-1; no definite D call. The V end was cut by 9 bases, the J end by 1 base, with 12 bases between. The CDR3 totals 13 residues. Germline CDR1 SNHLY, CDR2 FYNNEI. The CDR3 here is CARREGGNTEAFF. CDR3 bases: TGTGCCAGGCGAGAGGGAGGGAACACTGAAGCTTTCTTT.

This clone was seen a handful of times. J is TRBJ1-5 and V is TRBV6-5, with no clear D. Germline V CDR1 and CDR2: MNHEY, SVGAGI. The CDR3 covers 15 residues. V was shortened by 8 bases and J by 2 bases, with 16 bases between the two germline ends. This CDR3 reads CASLWEPLGNQPQHF. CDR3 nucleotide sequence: TGTGCCAGCCTTTGGGAGCCACTGGGCAATCAGCCCCAGCATTTT.

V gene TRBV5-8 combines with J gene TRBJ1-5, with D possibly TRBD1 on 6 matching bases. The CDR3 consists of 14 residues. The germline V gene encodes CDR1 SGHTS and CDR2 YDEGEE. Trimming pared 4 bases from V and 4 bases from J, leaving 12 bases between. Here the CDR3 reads CASSPTRGNQPQHF. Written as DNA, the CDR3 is TGTGCCAGCAGCCCGACCAGGGGAAATCAGCCCCAGCATTTT. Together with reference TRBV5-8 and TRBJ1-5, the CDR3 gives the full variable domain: EAGVTQSPTHLIKTRGQQATLRCSPISGHTSVYWYQQALGLGLQFLLWYDEGEERNRGNFPPRFSGRQFPNYSSELNVNALELEDSALYLCASSPTRGNQPQHFGDGTRLSIL.

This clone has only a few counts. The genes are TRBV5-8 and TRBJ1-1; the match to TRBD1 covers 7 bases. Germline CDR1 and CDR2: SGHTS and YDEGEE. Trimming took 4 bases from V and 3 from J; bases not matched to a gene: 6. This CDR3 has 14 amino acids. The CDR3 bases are TGTGCCAGCAGCGGCGGGACAGTATACACTGAAGCTTTCTTT. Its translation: CASSGGTVYTEAFF.

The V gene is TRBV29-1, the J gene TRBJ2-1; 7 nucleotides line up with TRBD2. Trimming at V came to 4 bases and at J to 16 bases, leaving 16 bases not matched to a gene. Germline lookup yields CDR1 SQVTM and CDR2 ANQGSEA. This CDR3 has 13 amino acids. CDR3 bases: TGCAGCGTTGCAAGGCTAGCGGAAGAGGGGCTATTCTTC. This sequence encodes CSVARLAEEGLFF.

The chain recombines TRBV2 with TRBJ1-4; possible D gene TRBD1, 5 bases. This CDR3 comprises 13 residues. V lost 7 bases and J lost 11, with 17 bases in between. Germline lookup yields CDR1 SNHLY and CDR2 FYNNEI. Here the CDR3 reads CASNGRGTEKLFF. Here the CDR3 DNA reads TGTGCCAGCAATGGGAGGGGAACGGAGAAACTGTTTTTT.

CDR3 coding DNA: TGTGCCAGTAGTATAGGGGCCGGGATGCGCAATCAGCCCCAGCATTTT. It is translated as CASSIGAGMRNQPQHF. V usage is TRBV19 and J usage is TRBJ1-5; D is unclear. Trimming pared 1 base from V and 2 bases from J, leaving 12 bases between. Germline assignment: CDR1 LNHDA and CDR2 SQIVND (reference sequence). The CDR3 totals 16 residues.

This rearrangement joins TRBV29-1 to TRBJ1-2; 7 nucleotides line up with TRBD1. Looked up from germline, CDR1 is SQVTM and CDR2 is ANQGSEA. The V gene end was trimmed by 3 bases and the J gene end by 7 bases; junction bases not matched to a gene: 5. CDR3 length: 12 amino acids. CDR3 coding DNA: TGCAGCGTTGACAGGGGGAAAGGTGGCTACACCTTC. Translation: CSVDRGKGGYTF.

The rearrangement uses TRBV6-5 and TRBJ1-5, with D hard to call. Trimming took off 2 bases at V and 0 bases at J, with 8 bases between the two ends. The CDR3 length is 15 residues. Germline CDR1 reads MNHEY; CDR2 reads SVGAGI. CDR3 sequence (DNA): TGTGCCAGCAGTTACAACAAGTATAGCAATCAGCCCCAGCATTTT. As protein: CASSYNKYSNQPQHF.

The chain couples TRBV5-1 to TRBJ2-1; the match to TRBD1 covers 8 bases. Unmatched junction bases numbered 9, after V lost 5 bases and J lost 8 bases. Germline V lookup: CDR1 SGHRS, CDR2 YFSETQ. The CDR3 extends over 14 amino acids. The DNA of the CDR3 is TGCGCCAGCAGTCGCGGACAGGGTAAGGATGAGCAGTTCTTC. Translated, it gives CASSRGQGKDEQFF.

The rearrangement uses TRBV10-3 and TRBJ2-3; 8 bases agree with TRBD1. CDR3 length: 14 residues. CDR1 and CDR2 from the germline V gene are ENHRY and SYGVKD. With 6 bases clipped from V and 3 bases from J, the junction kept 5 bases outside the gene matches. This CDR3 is CAISQGATTDTQYF. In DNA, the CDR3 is TGTGCCATCAGCCAGGGGGCTACGACAGATACGCAGTATTTT.

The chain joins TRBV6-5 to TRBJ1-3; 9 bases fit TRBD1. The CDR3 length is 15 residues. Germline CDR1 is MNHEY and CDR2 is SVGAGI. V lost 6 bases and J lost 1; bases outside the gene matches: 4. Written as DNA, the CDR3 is TGTGCCAGCAGACCTGGGACAGGGTCTGGAAACACCATATATTTT. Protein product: CASRPGTGSGNTIYF.

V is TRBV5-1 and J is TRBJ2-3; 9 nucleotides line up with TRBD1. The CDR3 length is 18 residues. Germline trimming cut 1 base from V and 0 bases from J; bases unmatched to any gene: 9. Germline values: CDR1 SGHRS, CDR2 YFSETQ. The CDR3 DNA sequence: TGCGCCAGCAGCTTGTACCCTACAGGGGGCAGGAGCACAGATACGCAGTATTTT. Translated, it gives CASSLYPTGGRSTDTQYF. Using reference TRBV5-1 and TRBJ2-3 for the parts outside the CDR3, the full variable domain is KAGVTQTPRYLIKTRGQQVTLSCSPISGHRSVSWYQQTPGQGLQFLFEYFSETQRNKGNFPGRFSGRQFSNSRSEMNVSTLELGDSALYLCASSLYPTGGRSTDTQYFGPGTRLTVL.

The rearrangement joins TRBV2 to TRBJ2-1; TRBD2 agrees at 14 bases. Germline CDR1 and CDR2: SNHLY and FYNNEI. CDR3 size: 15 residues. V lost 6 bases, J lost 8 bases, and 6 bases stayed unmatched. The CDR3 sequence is CASSRLAGGVHEQFF. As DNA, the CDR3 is TGTGCCAGCAGCAGACTAGCGGGGGGGGTGCATGAGCAGTTCTTC. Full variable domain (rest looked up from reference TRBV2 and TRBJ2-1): EPEVTQTPSHQVTQMGQEVILRCVPISNHLYFYWYRQILGQKVEFLVSFYNNEISEKSEIFDDQFSVERPDGSNFTLKIRSTKLEDSAMYFCASSRLAGGVHEQFFGPGTRLTVL.

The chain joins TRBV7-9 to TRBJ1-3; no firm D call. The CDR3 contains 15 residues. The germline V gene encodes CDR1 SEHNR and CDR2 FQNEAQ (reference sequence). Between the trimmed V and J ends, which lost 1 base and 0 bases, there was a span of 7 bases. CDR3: CASSLGANSGNTIYF. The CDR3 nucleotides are TGTGCCAGCAGCTTAGGGGCCAACTCTGGAAACACCATATATTTT.

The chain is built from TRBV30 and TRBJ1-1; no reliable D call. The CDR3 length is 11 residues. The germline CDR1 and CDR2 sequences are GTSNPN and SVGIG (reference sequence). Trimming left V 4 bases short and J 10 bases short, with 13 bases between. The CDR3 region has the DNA TGTGCCTGGACCAAGGGAGAATTAGCTTTCTTT. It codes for CAWTKGELAFF.

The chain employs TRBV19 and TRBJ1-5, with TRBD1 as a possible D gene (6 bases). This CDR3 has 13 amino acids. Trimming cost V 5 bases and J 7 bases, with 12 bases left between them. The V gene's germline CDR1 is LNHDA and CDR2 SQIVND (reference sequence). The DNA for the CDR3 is TGTGCCAGTAGTTACAGGGCAGAGCAGCCCCAGCATTTT. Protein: CASSYRAEQPQHF.

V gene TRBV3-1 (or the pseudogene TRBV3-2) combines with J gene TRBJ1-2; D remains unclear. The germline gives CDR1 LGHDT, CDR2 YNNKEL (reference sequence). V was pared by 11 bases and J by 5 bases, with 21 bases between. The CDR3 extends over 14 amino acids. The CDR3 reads CAAGGASYTYGYTF. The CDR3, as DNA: TGTGCCGCTGGAGGAGCATCTTACACGTATGGCTACACCTTC.

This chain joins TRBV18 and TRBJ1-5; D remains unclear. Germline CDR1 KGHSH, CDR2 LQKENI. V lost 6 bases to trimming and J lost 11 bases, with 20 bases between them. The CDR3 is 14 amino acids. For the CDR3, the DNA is TGTGCCAGCTCCCTGCTGGAGGGCGGGTACACCCAGCATTTT. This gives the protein CASSLLEGGYTQHF.

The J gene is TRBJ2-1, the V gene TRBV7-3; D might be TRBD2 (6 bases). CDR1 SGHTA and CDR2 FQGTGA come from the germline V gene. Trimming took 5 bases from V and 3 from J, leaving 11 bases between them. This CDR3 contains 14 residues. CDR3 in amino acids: CASSPGTYYNEQFF. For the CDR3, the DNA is TGTGCCAGCAGCCCAGGGACTTACTACAATGAGCAGTTCTTC.

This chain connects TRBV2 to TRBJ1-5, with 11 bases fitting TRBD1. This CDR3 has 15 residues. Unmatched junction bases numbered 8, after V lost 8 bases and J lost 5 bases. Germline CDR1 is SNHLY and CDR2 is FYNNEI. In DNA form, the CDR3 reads TGTGCCAGCCGACTGGACAGGGGGCAACATCAGCCCCAGCATTTT. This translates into CASRLDRGQHQPQHF.